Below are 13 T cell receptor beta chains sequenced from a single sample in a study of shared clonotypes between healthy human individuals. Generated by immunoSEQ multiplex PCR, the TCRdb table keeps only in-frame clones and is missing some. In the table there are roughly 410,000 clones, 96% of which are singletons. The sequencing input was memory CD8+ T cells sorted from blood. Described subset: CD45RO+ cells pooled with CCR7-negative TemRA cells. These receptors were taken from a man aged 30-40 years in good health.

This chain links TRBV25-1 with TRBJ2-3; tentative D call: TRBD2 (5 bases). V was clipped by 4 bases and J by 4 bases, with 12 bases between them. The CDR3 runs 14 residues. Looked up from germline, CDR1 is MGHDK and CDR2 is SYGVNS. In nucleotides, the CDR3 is TGTGCCAGCAGTGTAAGGACTGCCGCAGATACGCAGTATTTT. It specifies CASSVRTAADTQYF.

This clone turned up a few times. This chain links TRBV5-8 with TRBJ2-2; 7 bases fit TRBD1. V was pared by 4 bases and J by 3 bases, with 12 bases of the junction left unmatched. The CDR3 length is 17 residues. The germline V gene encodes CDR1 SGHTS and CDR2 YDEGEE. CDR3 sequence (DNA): TGTGCCAGCAGCCGCCGGACAGGCGGGTCCTACACCGGGGAGCTGTTTTTT. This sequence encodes CASSRRTGGSYTGELFF.

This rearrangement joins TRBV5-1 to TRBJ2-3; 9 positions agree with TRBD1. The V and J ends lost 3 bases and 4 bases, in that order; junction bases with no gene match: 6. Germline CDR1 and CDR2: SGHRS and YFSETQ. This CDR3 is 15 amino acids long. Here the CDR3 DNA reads TGCGCCAGCAGCTACCGGGACAGGGTAGCAGATACGCAGTATTTT. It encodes CASSYRDRVADTQYF.

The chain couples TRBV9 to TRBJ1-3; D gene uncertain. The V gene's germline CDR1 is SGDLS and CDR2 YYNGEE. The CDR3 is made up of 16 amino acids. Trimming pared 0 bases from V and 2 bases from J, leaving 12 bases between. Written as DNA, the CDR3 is TGTGCCAGCAGCGTAGACCCCTCCGGGGCTGGAAACACCATATATTTT. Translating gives CASSVDPSGAGNTIYF. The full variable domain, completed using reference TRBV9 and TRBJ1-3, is DSGVTQTPKHLITATGQRVTLRCSPRSGDLSVYWYQQSLDQGLQFLIQYYNGEERAKGNILERFSAQQFPDLHSELNLSSLELGDSALYFCASSVDPSGAGNTIYFGEGSWLTVV.

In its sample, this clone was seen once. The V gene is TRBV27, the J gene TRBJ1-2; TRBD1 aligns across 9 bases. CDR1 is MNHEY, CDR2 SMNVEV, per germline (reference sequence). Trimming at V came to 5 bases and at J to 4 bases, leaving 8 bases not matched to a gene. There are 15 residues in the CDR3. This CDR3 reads CASSAGTGRGYGYTF. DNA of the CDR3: TGTGCCAGCAGTGCCGGGACAGGGAGGGGCTATGGCTACACCTTC.

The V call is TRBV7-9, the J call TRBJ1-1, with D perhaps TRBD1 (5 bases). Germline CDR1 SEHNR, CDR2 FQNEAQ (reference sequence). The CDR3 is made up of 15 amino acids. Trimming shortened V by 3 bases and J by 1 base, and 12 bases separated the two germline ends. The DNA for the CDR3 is TGTGCCAGCAGCTTCCCGGGGGTGTCGAACACTGAAGCTTTCTTT. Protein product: CASSFPGVSNTEAFF.

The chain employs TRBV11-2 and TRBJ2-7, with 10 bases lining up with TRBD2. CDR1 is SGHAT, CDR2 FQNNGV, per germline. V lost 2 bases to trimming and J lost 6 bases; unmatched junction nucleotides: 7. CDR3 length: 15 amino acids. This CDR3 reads CASSLTKREGPEQYF. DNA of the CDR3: TGTGCCAGCAGCTTAACAAAGCGGGAGGGCCCCGAGCAGTACTTC.

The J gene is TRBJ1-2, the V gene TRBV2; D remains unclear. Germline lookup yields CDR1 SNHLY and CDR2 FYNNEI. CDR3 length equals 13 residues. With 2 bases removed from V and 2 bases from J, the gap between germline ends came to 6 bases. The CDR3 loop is CASSELQNYGYTF. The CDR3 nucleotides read TGTGCCAGCAGTGAATTACAGAACTATGGCTACACCTTC.

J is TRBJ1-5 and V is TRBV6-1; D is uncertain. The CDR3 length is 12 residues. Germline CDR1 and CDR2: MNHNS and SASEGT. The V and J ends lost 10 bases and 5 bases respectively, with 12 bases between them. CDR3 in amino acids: CATGWRDQPQHF. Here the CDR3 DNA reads TGTGCCACCGGGTGGAGAGATCAGCCCCAGCATTTT.

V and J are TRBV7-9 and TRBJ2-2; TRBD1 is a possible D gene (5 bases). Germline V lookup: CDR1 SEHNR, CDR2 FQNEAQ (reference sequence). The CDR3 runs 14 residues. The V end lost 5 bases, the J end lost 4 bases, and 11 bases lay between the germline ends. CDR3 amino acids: CASSQGAGTGELFF. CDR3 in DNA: TGTGCCAGCAGCCAAGGGGCAGGCACCGGGGAGCTGTTTTTT.

The CDR3: CASRIRDRVLNQPQHF. CDR3 DNA: TGTGCCAGTAGAATCCGGGACAGGGTGCTAAATCAGCCCCAGCATTTT. V and J are TRBV19 and TRBJ1-5; 9 bases match TRBD1. V shed 6 bases and J 4 bases; nucleotides not matched to a gene: 10. The CDR3 runs 16 residues. CDR1 LNHDA and CDR2 SQIVND come from the germline V gene (reference sequence).

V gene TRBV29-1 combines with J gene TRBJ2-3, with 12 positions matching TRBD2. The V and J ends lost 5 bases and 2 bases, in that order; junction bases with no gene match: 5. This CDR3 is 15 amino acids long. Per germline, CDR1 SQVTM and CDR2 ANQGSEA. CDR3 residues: CSVRRTSGNTDTQYF. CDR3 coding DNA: TGCAGCGTTAGAAGGACTAGCGGGAACACAGATACGCAGTATTTT.

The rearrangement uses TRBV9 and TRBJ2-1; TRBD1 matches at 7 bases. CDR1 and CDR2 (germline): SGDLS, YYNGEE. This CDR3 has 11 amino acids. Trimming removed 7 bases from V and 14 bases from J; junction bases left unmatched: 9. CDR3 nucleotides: TGTGCCAGCTGTCATCCAGGGGGTGAGTTCTTC. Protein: CASCHPGGEFF. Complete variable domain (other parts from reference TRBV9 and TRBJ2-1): DSGVTQTPKHLITATGQRVTLRCSPRSGDLSVYWYQQSLDQGLQFLIQYYNGEERAKGNILERFSAQQFPDLHSELNLSSLELGDSALYFCASCHPGGEFFGPGTRLTVL.